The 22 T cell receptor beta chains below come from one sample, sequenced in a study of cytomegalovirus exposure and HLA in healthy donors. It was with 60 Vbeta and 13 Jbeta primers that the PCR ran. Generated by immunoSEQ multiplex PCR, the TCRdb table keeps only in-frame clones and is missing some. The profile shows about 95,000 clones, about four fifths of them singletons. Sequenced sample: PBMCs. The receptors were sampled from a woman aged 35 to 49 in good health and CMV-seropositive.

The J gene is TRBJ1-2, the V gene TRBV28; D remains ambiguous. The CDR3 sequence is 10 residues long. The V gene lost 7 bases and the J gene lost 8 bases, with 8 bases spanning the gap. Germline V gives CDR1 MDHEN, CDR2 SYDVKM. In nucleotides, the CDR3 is TGTGCCAGCAAGTATCAGGGCTACACCTTC. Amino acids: CASKYQGYTF.

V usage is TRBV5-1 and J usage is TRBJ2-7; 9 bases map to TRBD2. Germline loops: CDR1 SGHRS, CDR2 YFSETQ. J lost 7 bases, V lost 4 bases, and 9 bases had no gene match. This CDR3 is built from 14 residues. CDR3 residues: CASSGLAGTREQYF. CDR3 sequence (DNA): TGCGCCAGCAGCGGGCTAGCGGGAACTCGGGAGCAGTACTTC.

CDR3 coding DNA: TGTGCCAGCAGCGTATCTGATAGCGGGAGTCGCGAGCAGTACTTC. It codes for CASSVSDSGSREQYF. The chain uses TRBV9 and TRBJ2-7; 9 bases map to TRBD2. Germline-derived CDR1 and CDR2 are SGDLS and YYNGEE. The CDR3 contains 15 residues. The ends lost 1 base at V and 6 bases at J; junction bases unmatched: 8.

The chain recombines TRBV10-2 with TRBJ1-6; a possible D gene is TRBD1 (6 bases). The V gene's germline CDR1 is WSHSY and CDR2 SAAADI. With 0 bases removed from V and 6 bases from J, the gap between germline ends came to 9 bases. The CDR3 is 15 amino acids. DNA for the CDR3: TGCGCCAGCAGTGAGTCAGGACAGATTAATTCACCCCTCCACTTT. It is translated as CASSESGQINSPLHF.

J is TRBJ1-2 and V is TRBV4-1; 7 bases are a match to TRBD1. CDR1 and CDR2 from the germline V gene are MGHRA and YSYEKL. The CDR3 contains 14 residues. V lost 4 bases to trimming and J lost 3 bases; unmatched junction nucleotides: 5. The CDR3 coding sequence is TGCGCCAGCAGCCTCGAAGGGGGCGACTATGGCTACACCTTC. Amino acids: CASSLEGGDYGYTF.

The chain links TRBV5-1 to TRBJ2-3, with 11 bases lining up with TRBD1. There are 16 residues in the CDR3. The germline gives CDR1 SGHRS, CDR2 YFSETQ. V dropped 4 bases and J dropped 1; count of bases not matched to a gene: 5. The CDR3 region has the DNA TGCGCCAGCAGCCCGGACAGGGGGCTGGGCACAGATACGCAGTATTTT. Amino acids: CASSPDRGLGTDTQYF.

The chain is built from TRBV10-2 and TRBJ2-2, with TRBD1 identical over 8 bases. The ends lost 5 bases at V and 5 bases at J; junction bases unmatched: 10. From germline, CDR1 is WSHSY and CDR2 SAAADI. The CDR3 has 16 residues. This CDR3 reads CASSRTGSVRTGELFF. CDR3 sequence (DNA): TGCGCCAGCAGTCGGACAGGGTCTGTCCGGACCGGGGAGCTGTTTTTT.

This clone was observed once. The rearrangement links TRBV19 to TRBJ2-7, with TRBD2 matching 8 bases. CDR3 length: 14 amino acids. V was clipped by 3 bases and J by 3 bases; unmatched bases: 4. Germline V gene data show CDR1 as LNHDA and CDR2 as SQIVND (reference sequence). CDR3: CASSIGREVYEQYF. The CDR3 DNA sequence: TGTGCCAGTAGTATTGGGCGGGAGGTCTACGAGCAGTACTTC.

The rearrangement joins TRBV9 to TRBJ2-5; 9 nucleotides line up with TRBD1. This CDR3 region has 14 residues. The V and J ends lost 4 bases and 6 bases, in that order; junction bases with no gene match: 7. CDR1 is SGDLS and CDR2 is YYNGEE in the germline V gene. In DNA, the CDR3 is TGTGCCAGCAGCCGAACAGGGGGCGCACAGACCCAGTACTTC. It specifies CASSRTGGAQTQYF.

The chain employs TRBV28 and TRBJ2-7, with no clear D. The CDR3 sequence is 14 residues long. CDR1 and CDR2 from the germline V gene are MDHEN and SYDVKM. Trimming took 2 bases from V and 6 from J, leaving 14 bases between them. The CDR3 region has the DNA TGTGCCAGCAGTTTAAGTGACATCCCGAGCGAGCAGTACTTC. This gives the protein CASSLSDIPSEQYF.

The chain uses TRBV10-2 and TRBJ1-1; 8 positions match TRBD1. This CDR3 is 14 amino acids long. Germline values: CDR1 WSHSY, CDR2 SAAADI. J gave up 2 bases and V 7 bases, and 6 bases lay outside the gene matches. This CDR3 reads CASIFDRGNTEAFF. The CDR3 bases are TGCGCCAGCATCTTCGACAGGGGTAACACTGAAGCTTTCTTT.

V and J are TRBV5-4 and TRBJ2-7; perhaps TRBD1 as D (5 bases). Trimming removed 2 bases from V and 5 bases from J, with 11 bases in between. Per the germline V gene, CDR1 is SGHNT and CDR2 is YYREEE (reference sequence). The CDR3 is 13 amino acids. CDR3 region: CASSFWAGNEQYF. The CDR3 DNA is TGTGCCAGCAGCTTCTGGGCAGGGAACGAGCAGTACTTC. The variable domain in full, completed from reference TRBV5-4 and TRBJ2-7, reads ETGVTQSPTHLIKTRGQQVTLRCSSQSGHNTVSWYQQALGQGPQFIFQYYREEENGRGNFPPRFSGLQFPNYSSELNVNALELDDSALYLCASSFWAGNEQYFGPGTRLTVT.

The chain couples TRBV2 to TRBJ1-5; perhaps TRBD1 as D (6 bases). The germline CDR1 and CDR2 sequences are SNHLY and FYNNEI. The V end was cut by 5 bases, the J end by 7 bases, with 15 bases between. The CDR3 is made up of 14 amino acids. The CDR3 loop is CASSPTGSGQPQHF. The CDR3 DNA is TGTGCCAGCAGTCCAACAGGGTCCGGGCAGCCCCAGCATTTT.

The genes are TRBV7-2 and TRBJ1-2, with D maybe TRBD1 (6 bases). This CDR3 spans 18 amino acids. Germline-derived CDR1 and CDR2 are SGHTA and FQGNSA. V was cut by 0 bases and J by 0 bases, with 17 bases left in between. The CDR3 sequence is CASSLARGRGPTNYGYTF. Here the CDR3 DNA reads TGTGCCAGCAGCTTAGCGCGGGGGCGAGGCCCCACTAACTATGGCTACACCTTC.

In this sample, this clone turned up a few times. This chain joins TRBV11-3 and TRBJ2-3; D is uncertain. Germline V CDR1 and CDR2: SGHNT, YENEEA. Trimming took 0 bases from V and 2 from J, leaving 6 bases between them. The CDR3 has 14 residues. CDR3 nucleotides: TGTGCCAGCAGCTTAGAGAGAGCCACAGATACGCAGTATTTT. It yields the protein CASSLERATDTQYF.

In nucleotides, the CDR3 is TGTGCCTGGAGCAGGGGGTTGGGGCCCCAGCATTTT. Translated, it gives CAWSRGLGPQHF. The V gene is TRBV30, the J gene TRBJ1-5; the match to TRBD1 covers 7 bases. The CDR3 is 12 residues long. Germline loops: CDR1 GTSNPN, CDR2 SVGIG (reference sequence). J gave up 9 bases and V 3 bases, and 5 bases lay outside the gene matches.

The CDR3 is CASSYSAGGTDGYTF. The CDR3 DNA sequence: TGTGCCAGCAGTTACTCGGCAGGGGGGACGGATGGCTACACCTTC. The V and J genes are TRBV6-6 and TRBJ1-2, with 7 bases lining up with TRBD1. Germline assignment: CDR1 MNHNY and CDR2 SVGAGI (reference sequence). Trimming removed 0 bases from V and 6 bases from J; junction bases left unmatched: 7. The CDR3 covers 15 residues.

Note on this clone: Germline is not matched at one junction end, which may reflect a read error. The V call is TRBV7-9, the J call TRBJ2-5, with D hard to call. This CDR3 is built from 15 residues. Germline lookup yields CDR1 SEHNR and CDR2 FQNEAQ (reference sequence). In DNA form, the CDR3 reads TGTGCCAGCAGCTTAGTGTTGACATCGCAAGAGACCCAGCACTTC. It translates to CASSLVLTSQETQHF.

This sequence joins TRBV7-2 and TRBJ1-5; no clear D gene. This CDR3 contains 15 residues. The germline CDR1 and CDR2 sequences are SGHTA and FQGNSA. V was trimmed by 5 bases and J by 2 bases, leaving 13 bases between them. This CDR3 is CASSPNPGGNQPQHF. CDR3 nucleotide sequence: TGTGCCAGCAGCCCTAATCCGGGAGGCAATCAGCCCCAGCATTTT. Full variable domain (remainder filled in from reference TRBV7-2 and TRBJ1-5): GAGVSQSPSNKVTEKGKDVELRCDPISGHTALYWYRQSLGQGLEFLIYFQGNSAPDKSGLPSDRFSAERTGGSVSTLTIQRTQQEDSAVYLCASSPNPGGNQPQHFGDGTRLSIL.

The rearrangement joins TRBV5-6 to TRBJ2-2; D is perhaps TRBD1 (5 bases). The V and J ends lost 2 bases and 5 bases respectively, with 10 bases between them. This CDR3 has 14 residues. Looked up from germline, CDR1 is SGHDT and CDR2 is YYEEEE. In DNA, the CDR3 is TGTGCCAGCAGCTTCAGGGCCCCTACCGGGGAGCTGTTTTTT. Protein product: CASSFRAPTGELFF. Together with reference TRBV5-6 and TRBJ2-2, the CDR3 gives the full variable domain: DAGVTQSPTHLIKTRGQQVTLRCSPKSGHDTVSWYQQALGQGPQFIFQYYEEEERQRGNFPDRFSGHQFPNYSSELNVNALLLGDSALYLCASSFRAPTGELFFGEGSRLTVL.

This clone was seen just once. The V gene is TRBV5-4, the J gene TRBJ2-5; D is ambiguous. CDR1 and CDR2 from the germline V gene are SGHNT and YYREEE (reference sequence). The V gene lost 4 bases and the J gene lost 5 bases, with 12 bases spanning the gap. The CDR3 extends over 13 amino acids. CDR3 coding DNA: TGTGCCAGCAGCCTGGACGGTTTGGAGACCCAGTACTTC. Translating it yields CASSLDGLETQYF.

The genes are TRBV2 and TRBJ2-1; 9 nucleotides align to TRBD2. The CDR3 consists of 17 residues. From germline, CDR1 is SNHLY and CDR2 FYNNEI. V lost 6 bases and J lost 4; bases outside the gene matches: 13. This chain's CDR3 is CASRKNPSGVKYNEQFF. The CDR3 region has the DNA TGTGCCAGCAGGAAAAATCCTAGCGGGGTAAAATACAATGAGCAGTTCTTC. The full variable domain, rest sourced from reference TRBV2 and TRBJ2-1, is EPEVTQTPSHQVTQMGQEVILRCVPISNHLYFYWYRQILGQKVEFLVSFYNNEISEKSEIFDDQFSVERPDGSNFTLKIRSTKLEDSAMYFCASRKNPSGVKYNEQFFGPGTRLTVL.